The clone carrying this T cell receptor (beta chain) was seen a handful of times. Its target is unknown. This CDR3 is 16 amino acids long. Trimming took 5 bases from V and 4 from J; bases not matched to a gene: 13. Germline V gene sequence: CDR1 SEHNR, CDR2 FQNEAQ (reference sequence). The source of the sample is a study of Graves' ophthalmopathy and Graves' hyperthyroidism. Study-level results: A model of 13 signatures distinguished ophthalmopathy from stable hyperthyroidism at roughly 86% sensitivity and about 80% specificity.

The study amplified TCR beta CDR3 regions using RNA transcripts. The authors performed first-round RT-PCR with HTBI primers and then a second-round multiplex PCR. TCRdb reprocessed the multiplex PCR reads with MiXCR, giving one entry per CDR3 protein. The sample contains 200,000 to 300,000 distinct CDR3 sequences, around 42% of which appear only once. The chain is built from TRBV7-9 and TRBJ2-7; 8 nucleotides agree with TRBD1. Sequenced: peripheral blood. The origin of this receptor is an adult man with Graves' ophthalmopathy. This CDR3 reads CASSLGEARGLYEQYF. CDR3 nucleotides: TGTGCCAGCAGCCTAGGCGAGGCCAGGGGGCTGTACGAGCAGTACTTC. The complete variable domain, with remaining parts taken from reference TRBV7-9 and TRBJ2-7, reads DTGVSQNPRHKITKRGQNVTFRCDPISEHNRLYWYRQTLGQGPEFLTYFQNEAQLEKSRLLSDRFSAERPKGSFSTLEIQRTEQGDSAMYLCASSLGEARGLYEQYFGPGTRLTVT.